This T cell receptor beta chain was captured in a study of cytomegalovirus exposure and HLA in healthy donors. Healthy bone marrow donors made up the donor group. In nominal health when sampled, donors likely had unrecorded immune exposures nonetheless. 13 Jbeta primers and 60 Vbeta primers were used for the PCR. Profiled with immunoSEQ multiplex PCR; TCRdb holds only in-frame clones, not every one. The repertoire has 100,000 to 150,000 clones, 65% to 85% of them found once; the top ten carry roughly 1.2%. Germline CDR1 reads SGHRS; CDR2 reads YFSETQ. V lost 4 bases to trimming and J lost 2 bases; unmatched junction nucleotides: 4. CDR3 length equals 14 residues.

This sequence was found in a boy younger than 18 in good health and CMV-seronegative. Sequencing used PBMCs. The J gene is TRBJ2-3, the V gene TRBV5-1; 7 bases map to TRBD1. DNA of the CDR3: TGCGCCAGCAGCCCGGGACAGCCCACAGATACGCAGTATTTT. Amino acids: CASSPGQPTDTQYF.